This T cell receptor beta chain is drawn from a study of blood T cells in healthy people across ages. With respect to this clonotype: Its specificity is unknown.

The second PCR ran about 6 to 12 cycles with a sample-barcoded 5' primer and J-beta primers. TCRdb used MiXCR to reprocess the 5' RACE reads, holding one entry per CDR3 protein. The table shows approximately 290,000 distinct CDR3 sequences, with around 29% occurring only once. Germline CDR1 reads LGHDT; CDR2 reads YNNKEL (reference sequence). The CDR3 loop spans 13 amino acids. The germline V and J ends were trimmed by 4 bases and 10 bases, with 14 bases remaining between them. Study findings and constraints: A roughly linear fall in TCR beta diversity per million T cells was seen with increasing age.

The gene calls are TRBV3-1 and TRBJ1-3; D not certain. What was sequenced was blood. This receptor was obtained from a woman aged 65 to 85 in good health. CDR3 region: CASSLQDGSTIYF. The CDR3 coding sequence is TGTGCCAGCAGCCTCCAGGACGGTAGTACCATATATTTT.